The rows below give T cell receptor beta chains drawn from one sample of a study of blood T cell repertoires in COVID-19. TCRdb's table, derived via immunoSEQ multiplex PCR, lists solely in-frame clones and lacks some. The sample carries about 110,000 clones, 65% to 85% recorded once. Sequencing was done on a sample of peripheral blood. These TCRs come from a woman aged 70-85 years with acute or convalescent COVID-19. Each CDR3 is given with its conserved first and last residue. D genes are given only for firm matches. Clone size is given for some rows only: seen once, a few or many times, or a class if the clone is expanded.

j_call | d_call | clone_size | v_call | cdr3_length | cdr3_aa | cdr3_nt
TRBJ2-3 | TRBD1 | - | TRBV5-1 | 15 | CASSFGTGLSDTQYF | TGCGCCAGCAGCTTCGGGACAGGGTTGTCAGATACGCAGTATTTT
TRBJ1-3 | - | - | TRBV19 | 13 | CASSTGVGNTIYF | TGTGCCAGTAGTACAGGGGTGGGAAACACCATATATTTT
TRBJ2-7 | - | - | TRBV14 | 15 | CASSARGHIIYEQYF | TGTGCCAGCAGCGCCCGAGGACATATAATCTACGAGCAGTACTTC
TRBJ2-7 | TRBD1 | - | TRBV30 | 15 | CACDIGTGASYEQYF | TGTGCCTGTGATATAGGGACAGGTGCATCCTACGAGCAGTACTTC
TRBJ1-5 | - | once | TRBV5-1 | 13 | CASSLAGETPQHF | TGCGCCAGCAGCTTGGCCGGGGAAACGCCCCAGCATTTT
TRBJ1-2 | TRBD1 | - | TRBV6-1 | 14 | CASSEYLGQYGYTF | TGTGCCAGCAGTGAATACCTGGGACAGTATGGCTACACCTTC
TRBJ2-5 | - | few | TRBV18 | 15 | CASSPLNDKQETQYF | TGTGCCAGCTCACCCCTGAACGACAAACAAGAGACCCAGTACTTC
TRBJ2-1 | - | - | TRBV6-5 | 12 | CASRRIRGEQFF | TGTGCCAGCAGAAGAATTAGGGGTGAGCAGTTCTTC
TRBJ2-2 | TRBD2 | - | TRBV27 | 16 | CASSLVRLAGPGELFF | TGTGCCAGCAGTTTAGTTAGGCTAGCGGGGCCCGGGGAGCTGTTTTTT
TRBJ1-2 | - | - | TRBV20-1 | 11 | CSALLAYGYTF | TGCAGTGCTCTCCTGGCCTATGGCTACACCTTC
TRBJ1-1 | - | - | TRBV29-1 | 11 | CSGGESTEAFF | TGCAGCGGGGGGGAGAGTACTGAAGCTTTCTTT
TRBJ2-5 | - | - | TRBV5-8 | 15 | CASSAPGLTGETQYF | TGTGCCAGCAGTGCACCGGGTCTGACAGGAGAGACCCAGTACTTC
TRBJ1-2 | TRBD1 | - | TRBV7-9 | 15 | CASSSSTGWSYGYTF | TGTGCCAGCAGCTCTTCGACAGGGTGGAGCTATGGCTACACCTTC
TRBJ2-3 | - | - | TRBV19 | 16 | CASSERTGFGTDTQYF | TGTGCCAGTAGTGAGAGGACTGGTTTTGGCACAGATACGCAGTATTTT
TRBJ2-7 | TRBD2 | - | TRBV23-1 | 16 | CASSQSMLAGGYEQYF | TGCGCCAGCAGTCAATCGATGCTAGCGGGAGGCTACGAGCAGTACTTC
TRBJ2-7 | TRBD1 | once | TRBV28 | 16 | CASRRSTGRLLEEQYF | TGTGCCAGCAGGAGATCGACAGGGCGCCTCCTTGAAGAGCAGTACTTC
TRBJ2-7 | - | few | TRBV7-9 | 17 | CASSHSIPRGLSYEQYF | TGTGCCAGCAGCCACTCGATACCCAGGGGCCTCTCCTACGAGCAGTACTTC
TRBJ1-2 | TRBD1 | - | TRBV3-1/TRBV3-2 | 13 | CASRRQGHYGYTF | TGTGCCAGCAGGAGACAGGGCCACTATGGCTACACCTTC
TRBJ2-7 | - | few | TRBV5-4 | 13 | CASSFPGSYEQYF | TGTGCCAGCAGCTTTCCGGGCTCCTACGAGCAGTACTTC
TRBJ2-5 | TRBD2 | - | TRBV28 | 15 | CASSPGLAVQETQYF | TGTGCCAGCAGTCCCGGACTAGCGGTCCAAGAGACCCAGTACTTC
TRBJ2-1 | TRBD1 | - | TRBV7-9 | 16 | CASSLKRGRVYNEQFF | TGTGCCAGCAGCTTAAAGAGGGGGCGAGTTTACAATGAGCAGTTCTTC
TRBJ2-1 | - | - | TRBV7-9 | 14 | CASSFPSTYNEQFF | TGTGCCAGCAGCTTCCCTAGTACCTACAATGAGCAGTTCTTC
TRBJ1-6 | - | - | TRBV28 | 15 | CASSLPGTRSSPLHF | TGTGCCAGCAGTTTGCCCGGGACAAGGAGTTCACCCCTCCACTTT
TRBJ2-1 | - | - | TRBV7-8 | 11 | CASSFGTEQFF | TGTGCCAGCAGCTTTGGGACAGAGCAGTTCTTC
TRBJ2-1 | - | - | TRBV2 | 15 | CASRAGVAVGDEQFF | TGTGCCAGCAGGGCTGGGGTAGCGGTCGGGGATGAGCAGTTCTTC
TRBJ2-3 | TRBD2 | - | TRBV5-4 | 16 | CASSPQASGSTDTQYF | TGTGCCAGCAGCCCCCAGGCTAGCGGTAGCACAGATACGCAGTATTTT
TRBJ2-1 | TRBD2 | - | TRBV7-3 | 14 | CASSLAGGNNEQFF | TGTGCCAGCAGCTTAGCGGGGGGGAACAATGAGCAGTTCTTC
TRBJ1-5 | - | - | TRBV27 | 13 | CASRAREGQPQHF | TGTGCCAGCAGAGCCAGGGAGGGGCAGCCCCAGCATTTT
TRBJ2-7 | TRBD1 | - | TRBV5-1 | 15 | CASSPEGQGPYEQYF | TGCGCCAGCAGCCCTGAAGGACAGGGTCCCTACGAGCAGTACTTC
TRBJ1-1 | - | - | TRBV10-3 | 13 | CAISDTRNTEAFF | TGTGCCATCAGTGATACTCGGAACACTGAAGCTTTCTTT
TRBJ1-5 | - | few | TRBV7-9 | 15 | CASSLGSGGNQPQHF | TGTGCCAGCAGCTTAGGGTCTGGAGGCAATCAGCCCCAGCATTTT
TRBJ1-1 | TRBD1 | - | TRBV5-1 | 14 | CASAVRGPDTEAFF | TGCGCCAGCGCCGTGAGGGGGCCTGACACTGAAGCTTTCTTT
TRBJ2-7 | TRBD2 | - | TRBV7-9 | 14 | CASSLTLAGDEQYF | TGTGCCAGCAGCTTAACCCTAGCGGGAGACGAGCAGTACTTC
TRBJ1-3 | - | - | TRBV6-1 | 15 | CASSEVVSYGNTIYF | TGTGCCAGCAGTGAGGTTGTGAGTTACGGAAACACCATATATTTT
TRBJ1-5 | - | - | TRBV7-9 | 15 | CASSPGGVINQPQHF | TGTGCCAGCAGCCCCGGAGGGGTGATCAATCAGCCCCAGCATTTT